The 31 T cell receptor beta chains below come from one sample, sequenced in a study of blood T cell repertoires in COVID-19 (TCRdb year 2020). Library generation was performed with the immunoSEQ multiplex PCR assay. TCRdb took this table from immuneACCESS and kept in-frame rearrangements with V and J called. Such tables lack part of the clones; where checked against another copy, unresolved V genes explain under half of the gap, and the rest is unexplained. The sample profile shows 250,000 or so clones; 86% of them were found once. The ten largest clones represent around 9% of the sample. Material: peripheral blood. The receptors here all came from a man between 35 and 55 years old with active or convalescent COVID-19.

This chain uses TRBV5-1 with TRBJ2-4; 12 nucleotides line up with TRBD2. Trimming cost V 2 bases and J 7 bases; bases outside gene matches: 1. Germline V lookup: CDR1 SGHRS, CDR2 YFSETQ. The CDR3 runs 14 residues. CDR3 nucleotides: TGCGCCAGCAGCTTCGGGACTAGCGGGAACATTCAGTACTTC. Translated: CASSFGTSGNIQYF.

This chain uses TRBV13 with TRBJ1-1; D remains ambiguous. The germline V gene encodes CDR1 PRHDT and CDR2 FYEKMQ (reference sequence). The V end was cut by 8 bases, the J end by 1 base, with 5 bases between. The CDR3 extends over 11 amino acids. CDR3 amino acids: CASEENTEAFF. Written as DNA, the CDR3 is TGTGCCAGCGAGGAGAACACTGAAGCTTTCTTT.

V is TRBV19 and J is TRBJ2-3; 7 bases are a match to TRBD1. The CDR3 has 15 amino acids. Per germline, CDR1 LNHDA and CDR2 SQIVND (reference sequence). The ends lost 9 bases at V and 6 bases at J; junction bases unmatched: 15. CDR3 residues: CASQKTGATGDTQYF. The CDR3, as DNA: TGTGCCAGCCAAAAAACAGGGGCTACAGGGGATACGCAGTATTTT.

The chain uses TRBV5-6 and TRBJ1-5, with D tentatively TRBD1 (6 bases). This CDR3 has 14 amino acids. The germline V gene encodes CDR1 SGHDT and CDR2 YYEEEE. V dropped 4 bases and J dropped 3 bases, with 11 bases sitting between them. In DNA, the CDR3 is TGTGCCAGCAGCCTACAGGGTTTCAATCAGCCCCAGCATTTT. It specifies CASSLQGFNQPQHF.

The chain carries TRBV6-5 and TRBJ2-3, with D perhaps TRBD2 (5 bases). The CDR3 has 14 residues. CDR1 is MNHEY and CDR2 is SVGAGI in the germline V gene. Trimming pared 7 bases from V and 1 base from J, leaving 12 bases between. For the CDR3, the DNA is TGTGCCAGCAACTCAGAGGGAGGCACAGATACGCAGTATTTT. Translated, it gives CASNSEGGTDTQYF.

The CDR3, as DNA: TGTGCCAGCAGGGACAGGGGGGCCAATCAGCCCCAGCATTTT. Encoded protein: CASRDRGANQPQHF. This rearrangement joins TRBV6-5 to TRBJ1-5; 10 nucleotides align to TRBD1. The V segment lost 6 bases and the J segment 3 bases; nucleotides outside the gene matches: 2. Germline V lookup: CDR1 MNHEY, CDR2 SVGAGI. The CDR3 contains 14 residues.

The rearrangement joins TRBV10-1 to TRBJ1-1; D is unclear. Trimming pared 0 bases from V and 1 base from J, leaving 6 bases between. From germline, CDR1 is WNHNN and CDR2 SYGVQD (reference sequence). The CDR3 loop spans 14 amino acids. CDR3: CASSESKQNTEAFF. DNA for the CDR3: TGCGCCAGCAGTGAGTCAAAACAGAACACTGAAGCTTTCTTT.

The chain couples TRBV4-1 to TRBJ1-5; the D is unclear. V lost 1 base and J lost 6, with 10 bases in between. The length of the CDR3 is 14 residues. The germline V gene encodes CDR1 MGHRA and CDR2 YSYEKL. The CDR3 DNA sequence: TGCGCCAGCAGCCAAGGATCCCCAGGTCAGCCCCAGCATTTT. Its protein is CASSQGSPGQPQHF.

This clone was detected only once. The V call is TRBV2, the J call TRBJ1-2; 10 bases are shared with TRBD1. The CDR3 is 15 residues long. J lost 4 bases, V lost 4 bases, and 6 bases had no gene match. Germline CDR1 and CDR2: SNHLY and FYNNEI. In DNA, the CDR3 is TGTGCCAGCAGTGGGACAGGGGGAGGTTTCTATGGCTACACCTTC. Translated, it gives CASSGTGGGFYGYTF.

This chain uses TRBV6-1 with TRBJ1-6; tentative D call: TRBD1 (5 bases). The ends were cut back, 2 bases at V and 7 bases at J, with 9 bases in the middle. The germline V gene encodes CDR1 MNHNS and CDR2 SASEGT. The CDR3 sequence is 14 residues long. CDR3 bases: TGTGCCAGCAGTGAACGTGGGGCCAATTCACCCCTCCACTTT. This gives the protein CASSERGANSPLHF.

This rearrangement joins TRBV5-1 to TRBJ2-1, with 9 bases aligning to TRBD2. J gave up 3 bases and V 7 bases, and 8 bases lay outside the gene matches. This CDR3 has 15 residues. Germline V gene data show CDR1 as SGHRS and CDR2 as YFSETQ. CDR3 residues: CASGLLAGNYNEQFF. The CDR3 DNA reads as TGCGCCAGCGGATTACTAGCGGGTAACTACAATGAGCAGTTCTTC. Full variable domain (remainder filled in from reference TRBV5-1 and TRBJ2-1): KAGVTQTPRYLIKTRGQQVTLSCSPISGHRSVSWYQQTPGQGLQFLFEYFSETQRNKGNFPGRFSGRQFSNSRSEMNVSTLELGDSALYLCASGLLAGNYNEQFFGPGTRLTVL.

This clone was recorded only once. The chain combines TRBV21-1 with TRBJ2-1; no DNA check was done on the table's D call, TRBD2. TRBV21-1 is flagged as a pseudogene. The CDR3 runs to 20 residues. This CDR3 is CASSKACRASGRPPYNEQFF. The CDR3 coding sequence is TGTGCCAGCAGCAAAGCCTGCCGGGCTAGCGGGAGGCCACCATACAATGAGCAGTTCTTC.

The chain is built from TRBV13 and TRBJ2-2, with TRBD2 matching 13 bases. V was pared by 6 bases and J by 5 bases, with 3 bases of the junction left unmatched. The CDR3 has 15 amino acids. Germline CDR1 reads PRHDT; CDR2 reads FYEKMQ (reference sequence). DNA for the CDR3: TGTGCCAGCAGTTGGACTAGCGGGAGAACCGGGGAGCTGTTTTTT. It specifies CASSWTSGRTGELFF.

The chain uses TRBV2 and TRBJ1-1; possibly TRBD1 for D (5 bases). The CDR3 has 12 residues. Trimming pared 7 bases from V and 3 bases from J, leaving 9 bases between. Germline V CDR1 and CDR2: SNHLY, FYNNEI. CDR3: CASNRGDTEAFF. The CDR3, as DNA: TGTGCCAGCAACCGGGGGGACACTGAAGCTTTCTTT.

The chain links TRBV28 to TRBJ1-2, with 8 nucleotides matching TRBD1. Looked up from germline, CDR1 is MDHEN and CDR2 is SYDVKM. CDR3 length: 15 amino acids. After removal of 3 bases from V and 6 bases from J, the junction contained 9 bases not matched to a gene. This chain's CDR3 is CASSFIQGERNGYTF. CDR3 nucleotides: TGTGCCAGCAGTTTCATACAGGGGGAGCGAAATGGCTACACCTTC.

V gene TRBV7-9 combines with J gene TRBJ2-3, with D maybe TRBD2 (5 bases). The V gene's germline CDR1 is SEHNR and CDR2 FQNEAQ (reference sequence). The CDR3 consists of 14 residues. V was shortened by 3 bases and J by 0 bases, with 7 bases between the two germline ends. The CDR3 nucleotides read TGTGCCAGCAGCTTTAGCGTTAGCACAGATACGCAGTATTTT. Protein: CASSFSVSTDTQYF.

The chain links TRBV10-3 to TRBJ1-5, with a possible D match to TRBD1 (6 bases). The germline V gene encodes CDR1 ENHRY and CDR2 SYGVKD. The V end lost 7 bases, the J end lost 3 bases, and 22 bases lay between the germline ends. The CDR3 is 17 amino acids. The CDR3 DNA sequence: TGTGCCATCACCATCCGGGACCGACAGGAAAACAATCAGCCCCAGCATTTT. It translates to CAITIRDRQENNQPQHF.

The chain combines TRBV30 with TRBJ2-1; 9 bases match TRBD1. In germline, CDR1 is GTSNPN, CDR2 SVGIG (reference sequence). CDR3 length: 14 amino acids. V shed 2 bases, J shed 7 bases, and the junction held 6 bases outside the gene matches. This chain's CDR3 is CAWSIGQGWNEQFF. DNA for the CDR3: TGTGCCTGGAGTATTGGACAGGGGTGGAATGAGCAGTTCTTC.

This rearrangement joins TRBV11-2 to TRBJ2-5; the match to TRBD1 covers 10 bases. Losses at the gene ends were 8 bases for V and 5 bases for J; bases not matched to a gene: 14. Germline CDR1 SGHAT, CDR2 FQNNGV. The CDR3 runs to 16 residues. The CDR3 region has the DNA TGTGCCAGCCTCCTTGGGACAGGGGTTGGCGGGGAGACCCAGTACTTC. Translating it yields CASLLGTGVGGETQYF.

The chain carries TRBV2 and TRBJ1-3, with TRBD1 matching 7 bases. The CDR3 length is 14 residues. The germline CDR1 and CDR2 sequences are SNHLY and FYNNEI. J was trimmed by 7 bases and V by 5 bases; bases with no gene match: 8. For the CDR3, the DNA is TGTGCCAGCAGTAACGACAGGGTCGGCAACACCATATATTTT. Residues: CASSNDRVGNTIYF.

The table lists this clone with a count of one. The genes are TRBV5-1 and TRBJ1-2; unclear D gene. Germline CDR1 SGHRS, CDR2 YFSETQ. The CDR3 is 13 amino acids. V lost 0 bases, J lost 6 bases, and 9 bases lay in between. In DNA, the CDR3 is TGCGCCAGCAGCTTGGAAGGGAGGGATGGCTACACCTTC. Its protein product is CASSLEGRDGYTF. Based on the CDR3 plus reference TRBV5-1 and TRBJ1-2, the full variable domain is KAGVTQTPRYLIKTRGQQVTLSCSPISGHRSVSWYQQTPGQGLQFLFEYFSETQRNKGNFPGRFSGRQFSNSRSEMNVSTLELGDSALYLCASSLEGRDGYTFGSGTRLTVV.

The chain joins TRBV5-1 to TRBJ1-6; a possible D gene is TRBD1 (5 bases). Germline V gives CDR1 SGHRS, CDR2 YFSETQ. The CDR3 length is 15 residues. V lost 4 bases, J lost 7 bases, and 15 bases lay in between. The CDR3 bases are TGCGCCAGCAGCCTGGACAACCCCGGGAATTCACCCCTCCACTTT. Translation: CASSLDNPGNSPLHF.

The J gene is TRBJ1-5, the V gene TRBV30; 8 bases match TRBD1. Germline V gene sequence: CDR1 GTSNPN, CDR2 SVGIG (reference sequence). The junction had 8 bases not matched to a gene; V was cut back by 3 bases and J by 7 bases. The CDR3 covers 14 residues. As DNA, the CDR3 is TGTGCCTGGAGCCCGACAGGGGAACACCAGCCCCAGCATTTT. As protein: CAWSPTGEHQPQHF.

CDR3 residues: CASSYRGLAGELFF. The DNA for the CDR3 is TGTGCCAGCAGTTACCGAGGATTGGCCGGGGAGCTGTTTTTT. The chain couples TRBV6-5 to TRBJ2-2; D gene ambiguous. The germline V gene encodes CDR1 MNHEY and CDR2 SVGAGI. The CDR3 totals 14 residues. Trimming cost V 2 bases and J 6 bases, with 10 bases left between them.

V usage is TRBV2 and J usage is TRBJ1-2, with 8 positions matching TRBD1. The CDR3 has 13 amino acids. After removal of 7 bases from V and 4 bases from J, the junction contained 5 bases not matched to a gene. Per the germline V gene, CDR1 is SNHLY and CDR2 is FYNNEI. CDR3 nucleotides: TGTGCCAGCATAGGACAGGGTATCTATGGCTACACCTTC. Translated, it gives CASIGQGIYGYTF.

CDR3 nucleotides: TGTGCCAGCAGCACCGACAGGGGCTACGAGCAGTACTTC. Translated: CASSTDRGYEQYF. The chain links TRBV27 to TRBJ2-7, with 8 bases that match TRBD1. CDR1 and CDR2 from the germline V gene are MNHEY and SMNVEV (reference sequence). J was trimmed by 3 bases and V by 6 bases; bases with no gene match: 4. The CDR3 spans 13 residues.

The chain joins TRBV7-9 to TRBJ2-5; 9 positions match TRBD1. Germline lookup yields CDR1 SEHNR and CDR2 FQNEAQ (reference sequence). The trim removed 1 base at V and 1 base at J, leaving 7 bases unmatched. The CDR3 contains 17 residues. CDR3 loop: CASSLDYLDRGQETQYF. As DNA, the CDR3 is TGTGCCAGCAGCTTAGATTACTTGGACAGGGGCCAAGAGACCCAGTACTTC. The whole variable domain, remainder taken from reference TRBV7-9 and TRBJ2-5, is DTGVSQNPRHKITKRGQNVTFRCDPISEHNRLYWYRQTLGQGPEFLTYFQNEAQLEKSRLLSDRFSAERPKGSFSTLEIQRTEQGDSAMYLCASSLDYLDRGQETQYFGPGTRLLVL.

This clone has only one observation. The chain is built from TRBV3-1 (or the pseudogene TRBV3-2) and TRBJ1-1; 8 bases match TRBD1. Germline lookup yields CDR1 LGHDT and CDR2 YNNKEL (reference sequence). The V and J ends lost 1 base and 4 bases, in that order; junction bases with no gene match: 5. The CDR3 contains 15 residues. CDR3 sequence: CASSQVPGGITEAFF. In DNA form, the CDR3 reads TGTGCCAGCAGCCAAGTCCCAGGGGGCATCACTGAAGCTTTCTTT.

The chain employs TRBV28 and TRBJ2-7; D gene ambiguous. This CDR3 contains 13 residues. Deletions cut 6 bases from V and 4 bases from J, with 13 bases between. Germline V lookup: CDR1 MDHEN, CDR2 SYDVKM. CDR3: CASRIEEPYEQYF. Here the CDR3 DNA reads TGTGCCAGCAGAATAGAGGAGCCGTACGAGCAGTACTTC.

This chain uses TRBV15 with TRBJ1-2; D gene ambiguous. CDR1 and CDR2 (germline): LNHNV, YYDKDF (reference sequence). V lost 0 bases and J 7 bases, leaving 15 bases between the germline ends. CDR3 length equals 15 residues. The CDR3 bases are TGTGCCACCAGCAGAGAAAAGCGGACCGCTTTTGGCTACACCTTC. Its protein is CATSREKRTAFGYTF.

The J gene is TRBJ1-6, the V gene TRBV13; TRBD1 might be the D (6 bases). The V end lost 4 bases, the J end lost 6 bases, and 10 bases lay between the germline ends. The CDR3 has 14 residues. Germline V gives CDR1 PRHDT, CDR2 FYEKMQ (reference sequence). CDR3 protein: CASSSTGINSPLHF. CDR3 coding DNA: TGTGCCAGCAGCTCCACAGGGATTAATTCACCCCTCCACTTT.